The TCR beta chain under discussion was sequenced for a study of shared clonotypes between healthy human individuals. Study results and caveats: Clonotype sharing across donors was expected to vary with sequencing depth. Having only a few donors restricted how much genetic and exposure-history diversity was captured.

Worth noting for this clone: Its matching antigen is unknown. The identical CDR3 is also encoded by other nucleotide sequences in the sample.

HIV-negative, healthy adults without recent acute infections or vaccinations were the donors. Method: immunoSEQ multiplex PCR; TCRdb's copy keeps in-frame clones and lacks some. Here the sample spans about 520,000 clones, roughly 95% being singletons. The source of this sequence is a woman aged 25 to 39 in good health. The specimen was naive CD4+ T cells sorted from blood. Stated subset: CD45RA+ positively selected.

CDR3 amino acids: CASSPTPGNQPQHF. In DNA, the CDR3 is TGTGCCAGCTCACCGACACCTGGCAATCAGCCCCAGCATTTT. The chain employs TRBV18 and TRBJ1-5; D call uncertain. Germline V gene data show CDR1 as KGHSH and CDR2 as LQKENI. The V end was cut by 3 bases, the J end by 2 bases, with 8 bases between. The CDR3 sequence is 14 residues long.